Each of the 17 T cell receptor delta chains below was sequenced from the same sample in a study of gamma-delta T cells after stem cell transplantation. TCRdb reprocessed the RT-PCR reads through CATT. In the table there are some 2,200 delta-chain clones, 7.6% of which are singletons. Sequencing was performed on gamma-delta T cells. Receptor source: a human donor. It is not recorded whose cells these are; they may come from a transplant donor.

This clone was observed a handful of times. Other DNA sequences within the sample encode an identical CDR3. This chain connects TRDV2 to TRDJ1; 8 bases are shared with TRDD3. The germline V gene encodes CDR1 GEAIGNYY and CDR2 EKD. This CDR3 spans 15 amino acids. V lost 0 bases, J lost 1 base, and 3 bases stayed unmatched. The CDR3 nucleotides read TGTGCCTGTGACACCCTGGGGGACCGCACCGATAAACTCATCTTT. Its protein is CACDTLGDRTDKLIF.

The table lists this clone with a few counts. Just one base apart from a much larger clone, this may be a read error. Other DNA sequences in this sample translate to the same CDR3. The genes are TRDV2 and TRDJ3; D not certain. The CDR3 extends over 20 amino acids. Trimming took off 0 bases at V and 0 bases at J, with 17 bases between the two ends. The germline V gene has CDR1 GEAIGNYY and CDR2 EKD. The CDR3 is CACDTVAGGYSSWDTRQMFF. The CDR3, as DNA: TGTGCCTGTGACACCGTGGCTGGAGGGTACAGCTCCTGGGACACCCGACAGATGTTTTTC.

Points on this clone: Translating this DNA gives a protein that differs at residue 6 from the TCRdb one, which belongs to a much larger clone; a read error is likely, and the protein shown is this translation. The J gene is TRDJ1, the V gene TRDV2; 13 nucleotides align to TRDD3. The length of the CDR3 is 14 residues. The germline CDR1 and CDR2 sequences are GEAIGNYY and EKD. V dropped 0 bases and J dropped 8; count of bases not matched to a gene: 2. The CDR3 sequence is CACDTSLGDTKLIF. The CDR3 region has the DNA TGTGCCTGTGACACCTCACTGGGGGATACGAAACTCATCTTT.

This chain joins TRDV2 and TRDJ3; 7 positions agree with TRDD3. This CDR3 is 24 amino acids long. The germline CDR1 and CDR2 sequences are GEAIGNYY and EKD. V was clipped by 4 bases and J by 0 bases; unmatched bases: 26. The CDR3 region is CACEHVGPPTGGYADSWDTRQMFF. The CDR3 bases are TGTGCCTGTGAACATGTGGGCCCCCCAACTGGAGGATACGCAGACTCCTGGGACACCCGACAGATGTTTTTC.

This clone is deemed medium-sized (0.01 to 0.1%). The J gene is TRDJ1, the V gene TRDV2; 11 positions agree with TRDD3. Losses at the gene ends were 0 bases for V and 2 bases for J; bases not matched to a gene: 13. From germline, CDR1 is GEAIGNYY and CDR2 EKD. The CDR3 sequence is 19 residues long. CDR3 coding DNA: TGTGCCTGTGACACCCTTTCACTGGGGGATAAAGAGGAAACCGATAAACTCATCTTT. It codes for CACDTLSLGDKEETDKLIF.

This clone is labeled as large (0.1 to 1%). The same CDR3 also results from other DNA sequences found in this sample. The chain combines TRDV2 with TRDJ1; perhaps TRDD3 as D (5 bases). The CDR3 is 18 residues long. V was cut by 0 bases and J by 0 bases, with 19 bases left in between. Germline lookup yields CDR1 GEAIGNYY and CDR2 EKD. The CDR3 sequence: CACDTVFRGISNTDKLIF. The CDR3, as DNA: TGTGCCTGTGACACCGTATTCCGAGGGATTAGCAACACCGATAAACTCATCTTT.

As concerns this clone: Compared with germline, one end of the junction differs, possibly owing to a read error. The V gene is TRDV2, the J gene TRDJ1, with 13 bases aligning to TRDD3. This CDR3 comprises 17 residues. CDR1 GEAIGNYY and CDR2 EKD come from the germline V gene. CDR3 DNA sequence: TGTGCCGGTGACTATATTACTGGGGGATACGGACCCGATAAACTCATCTTT. Encoded protein: CAGDYITGGYGPDKLIF.

This clone is labeled large. At the DNA level, this CDR3 is encoded by other sequences in the same sample as well. The chain carries TRDV2 and TRDJ1; a weak D match, TRDD3 (5 bases). CDR1 is GEAIGNYY and CDR2 is EKD in the germline V gene. CDR3 length: 17 amino acids. V lost 3 bases and J 3 bases, leaving 22 bases between the germline ends. CDR3 DNA sequence: TGTGCCTGTGACCGTCTACGGACAGATACCACGGCCGATAAACTCATCTTT. Its translation is CACDRLRTDTTADKLIF.

This clone is large in the sample. The sample carries other DNA sequences with the same CDR3. The rearrangement links TRDV2 to TRDJ1, with D maybe TRDD3 (6 bases). The ends were cut back, 1 base at V and 3 bases at J, with 11 bases in the middle. Germline V gene lookup returns CDR1 GEAIGNYY and CDR2 EKD. The CDR3 runs 14 residues. CDR3 DNA: TGTGCCTGTGACACTGTGGGGGGACCCGATAAACTCATCTTT. This codes for CACDTVGGPDKLIF.

A note on this clone: This clone may be a read error of a much larger clone one base away. This sequence joins TRDV2 and TRDJ1; 12 bases map to TRDD3. CDR3 length equals 23 residues. V lost 1 base and J lost 0; bases outside the gene matches: 23. Germline CDR1 and CDR2: GEAIGNYY and EKD. CDR3 sequence: CACDTMSTGGYPSKRGDTDKLIF. The CDR3 DNA reads TGTGCCTGTGACACGATGAGTACTGGGGGATACCCATCGAAGAGAGGGGACACCGATAAACTCATCTTT.

This clone was observed a few times. The chain combines TRAV29/DV5 with TRDJ1; 13 bases match TRDD3. CDR3 length: 21 residues. The germline V gene has CDR1 NSMFDY and CDR2 ISSIKDK. As DNA, the CDR3 is TGTGCGCCACGAGCAAAAGCTCCACTGGGGGATACGCGGGGATACACCGATAAACTCATCTTT. This codes for CAPRAKAPLGDTRGYTDKLIF.

Of note for this clone: With a far larger clone one base away, a read error is the likely cause. Other DNA sequences of this sample code for an identical CDR3. The chain uses TRDV2 and TRDJ1; 11 bases line up with TRDD3. From germline, CDR1 is GEAIGNYY and CDR2 EKD. The junction had 11 bases not matched to a gene; V was cut back by 3 bases and J by 0 bases. The CDR3 spans 18 residues. The CDR3: CACDLLGDSMAYTDKLIF. CDR3 bases: TGTGCCTGTGACCTACTGGGGGATAGCATGGCGTACACCGATAAACTCATCTTT.

Of note for this clone: This may arise from a read error, as a much more abundant clone is one base away. The chain combines TRDV2 with TRDJ1; D remains unclear. Germline V lookup: CDR1 GEAIGNYY, CDR2 EKD. The CDR3 totals 18 residues. Between the trimmed V and J ends, which lost 3 bases and 3 bases, there was a span of 25 bases. The CDR3 is CACDSLRQGSPRADKLIF. CDR3 sequence (DNA): TGTGCCTGTGACTCACTACGCCAGGGGTCCCCTCGGGCCGATAAACTCATCTTT.

A few counts support this clone. This is likely an artifact of a read error, given a far larger clone one base away. Written as DNA, the CDR3 is TGTGCCTGTGACACCCTACCGTCAGTCGATGGGGGATACGGCTACACCGTTAAACTCATCTTT. Translation: CACDTLPSVDGGYGYTVKLIF. This chain joins TRDV2 and TRDJ1, with 11 positions matching TRDD3. This CDR3 has 21 residues. Germline V CDR1 and CDR2: GEAIGNYY, EKD.

A remark on this clone: A far larger clone is only one base removed, so a read error is likely. The V and J genes are TRDV2 and TRDJ1, with D perhaps matching TRDD3 (6 bases). The V gene's germline CDR1 is GEAIGNYY and CDR2 EKD. The ends were cut back, 3 bases at V and 3 bases at J, with 34 bases in the middle. This CDR3 is built from 21 residues. CDR3 DNA: TGTGCCTGTGACCCGGTTGGCGGCTACGATCATGTGATACGTGCCGCCGATAAACTCATCTTT. Protein sequence: CACDPVGGYDHVIRAADKLIF.

This clone has more than one count but fewer than ten. A read error likely explains this, since a far larger clone differs by one base. The same CDR3 can be traced to other DNA sequences in this sample. The J gene is TRDJ1, the V gene TRDV2; possible D gene TRDD3, 6 bases. The CDR3 length is 17 residues. Germline CDR1 reads GEAIGNYY; CDR2 reads EKD. V was cut by 4 bases and J by 0 bases, with 20 bases left in between. This chain's CDR3 is CACDTVRCGDHTDKLIF. DNA of the CDR3: TGTGCCTGTGATACCGTACGTTGTGGGGATCACACCGATAAACTCATCTTT.

Only a few counts were recorded for this clone. It differs at one base from a far larger clone, so likely a read error. This sequence joins TRDV2 and TRDJ1; 8 bases map to TRDD3. Germline CDR1 GEAIGNYY, CDR2 EKD. Unmatched junction bases numbered 18, after V lost 1 base and J lost 3 bases. This CDR3 contains 19 residues. CDR3 amino acids: CACDTVGSTKRDTADKLIF. In DNA form, the CDR3 reads TGTGCCTGTGACACAGTAGGGTCCACAAAGAGGGATACGGCCGATAAACTCATCTTT.